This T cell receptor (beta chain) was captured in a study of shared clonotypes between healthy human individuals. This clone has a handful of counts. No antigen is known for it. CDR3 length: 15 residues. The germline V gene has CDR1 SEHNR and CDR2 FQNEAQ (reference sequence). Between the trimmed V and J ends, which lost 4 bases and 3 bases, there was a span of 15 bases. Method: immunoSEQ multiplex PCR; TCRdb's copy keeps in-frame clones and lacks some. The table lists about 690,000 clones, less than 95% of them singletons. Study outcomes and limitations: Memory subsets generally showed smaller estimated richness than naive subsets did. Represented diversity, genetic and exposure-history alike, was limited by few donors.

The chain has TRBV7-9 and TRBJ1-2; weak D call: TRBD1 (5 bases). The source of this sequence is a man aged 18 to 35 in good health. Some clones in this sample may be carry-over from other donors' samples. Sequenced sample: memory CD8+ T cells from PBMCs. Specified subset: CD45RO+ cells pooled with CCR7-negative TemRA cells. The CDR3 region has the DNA TGTGCCAGCAGCTCGGCGTGGGCAGGGTACTATGGCTACACCTTC. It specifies CASSSAWAGYYGYTF.